A single sample is the source of the 30 T cell receptor beta chains below, sequenced in a study of control samples from healthy donors and cancer patients. Sequencing used immunoSEQ multiplex PCR; TCRdb keeps in-frame clones, though not all of them. The sample yields 150,000 or so clones, roughly 94% seen once. Sequenced: PBMCs. These receptor sequences come from a man aged 60-69 years with colorectal cancer.

J is TRBJ2-5 and V is TRBV10-3; 10 bases align to TRBD1. V dropped 4 bases and J dropped 3; count of bases not matched to a gene: 5. CDR1 is ENHRY and CDR2 is SYGVKD in the germline V gene. The CDR3 spans 15 residues. The CDR3 sequence is CAISGRTGGEETQYF. For the CDR3, the DNA is TGTGCCATCAGTGGTCGGACAGGGGGGGAAGAGACCCAGTACTTC.

The CDR3 coding sequence is TGTGCCGTCGGAGATACGCAGTATTTT. Its protein is CAVGDTQYF. The rearrangement links TRBV7-9 to TRBJ2-3; D ambiguous. This CDR3 spans 9 amino acids. Germline assignment: CDR1 SEHNR and CDR2 FQNEAQ (reference sequence). V was cut by 11 bases and J by 5 bases, with 5 bases left in between.

The gene calls are TRBV4-1 and TRBJ1-3; TRBD1 might be the D (6 bases). Trimming removed 0 bases from V and 0 bases from J, with 9 bases in between. The CDR3 has 16 amino acids. Germline V gene data show CDR1 as MGHRA and CDR2 as YSYEKL. The chain's CDR3 is CASSQDSGASGNTIYF. DNA of the CDR3: TGCGCCAGCAGCCAAGATTCGGGGGCCTCTGGAAACACCATATATTTT.

This chain joins TRBV19 and TRBJ1-4; 8 bases are shared with TRBD1. The CDR3 contains 16 residues. Germline V CDR1 and CDR2: LNHDA, SQIVND (reference sequence). Unmatched junction bases numbered 9, after V lost 1 base and J lost 8 bases. CDR3 protein: CASSIVGTGGREKLFF. The CDR3 nucleotides are TGTGCCAGTAGTATAGTGGGCACAGGGGGACGGGAAAAACTGTTTTTT.

This chain connects TRBV11-2 to TRBJ2-7; no clear D gene. V lost 1 base and J 1 base, leaving 8 bases between the germline ends. The CDR3 loop spans 14 amino acids. Germline V CDR1 and CDR2: SGHAT, FQNNGV. CDR3 nucleotides: TGTGCCAGCAGCTTAGGGGCAGAATCCTACGAGCAGTACTTC. Protein product: CASSLGAESYEQYF.

The V and J genes are TRBV6-6 and TRBJ2-3; D may be TRBD2 (5 bases). The CDR3 has 12 residues. The germline V gene encodes CDR1 MNHNY and CDR2 SVGAGI (reference sequence). The V end was cut by 6 bases, the J end by 8 bases, with 12 bases between. CDR3 sequence: CASRPTRGTQYF. The CDR3, as DNA: TGTGCCAGCAGACCAACCCGGGGTACGCAGTATTTT.

V gene TRBV7-5 combines with J gene TRBJ1-2. TRBV7-5 corresponds to a pseudogene. The CDR3 length is 15 residues. CDR3 coding DNA: TGTGCCAGAAGCCCAACGGACCGGCGGGAGGATGGCTACACCTTC. Translated, it gives CARSPTDRREDGYTF.

The CDR3 bases are TGTGCCAGCGCCTTCGACAGGGTTCATGGCTACACCTTC. Translating it yields CASAFDRVHGYTF. The chain recombines TRBV6-5 with TRBJ1-2, with 7 bases identical to TRBD1. V lost 8 bases, J lost 6 bases, and 9 bases stayed unmatched. The germline V gene encodes CDR1 MNHEY and CDR2 SVGAGI. CDR3 length: 13 amino acids.

J is TRBJ2-6 and V is TRBV10-3; TRBD2 matches at 11 bases. This CDR3 is built from 18 residues. CDR1 is ENHRY and CDR2 is SYGVKD in the germline V gene. Losses at the gene ends were 6 bases for V and 4 bases for J; bases not matched to a gene: 11. The CDR3 reads CAIRQTSGASGGANVLTF. Here the CDR3 DNA reads TGTGCCATCAGACAGACTAGCGGGGCCTCGGGGGGGGCCAACGTCCTGACTTTC.

The chain carries TRBV27 and TRBJ2-7; either TRBD1 or TRBD2 may fit D (5 bases each). The CDR3 totals 14 residues. Germline V gene data show CDR1 as MNHEY and CDR2 as SMNVEV (reference sequence). Trimming left V 3 bases short and J 4 bases short, with 13 bases between. CDR3 sequence (DNA): TGTGCCAGCAGTTTTGCGCAGGGCGGGTACGAGCAGTACTTC. Protein product: CASSFAQGGYEQYF.

The chain uses TRBV5-4 and TRBJ2-5; 14 bases agree with TRBD2. The CDR3 has 14 amino acids. V shed 5 bases and J 10 bases; nucleotides not matched to a gene: 7. Germline V gives CDR1 SGHNT, CDR2 YYREEE (reference sequence). DNA of the CDR3: TGTGCCAGCAGTTCGGGACTAGCGGGGGAGGGCCAGTACTTC. Translated, it gives CASSSGLAGEGQYF. The complete variable domain, with remaining parts taken from reference TRBV5-4 and TRBJ2-5, reads ETGVTQSPTHLIKTRGQQVTLRCSSQSGHNTVSWYQQALGQGPQFIFQYYREEENGRGNFPPRFSGLQFPNYSSELNVNALELDDSALYLCASSSGLAGEGQYFGPGTRLLVL.

The J gene is TRBJ1-2, the V gene TRBV7-9, with D unresolved. The CDR3 has 13 residues. CDR1 is SEHNR, CDR2 FQNEAQ, per germline (reference sequence). The V end lost 4 bases, the J end lost 8 bases, and 14 bases lay between the germline ends. The CDR3 DNA sequence: TGTGCCAGCAGCTCACTCCGTGAAGGCGGCTACACCTTC. This translates into CASSSLREGGYTF.

The CDR3 nucleotides are TGTGCCAGCACTTCCCTCGGGGCAGTGAACACTGAAGCTTTCTTT. Its translation: CASTSLGAVNTEAFF. The rearrangement uses TRBV7-8 and TRBJ1-1; possible D gene TRBD1, 5 bases. This CDR3 is 15 amino acids long. Germline CDR1 is SGHVS and CDR2 is FQNEAQ. V was clipped by 7 bases and J by 0 bases, with 15 bases between them.

This chain links TRBV6-5 with TRBJ1-2; D unresolved. This CDR3 is 12 amino acids long. Germline assignment: CDR1 MNHEY and CDR2 SVGAGI. V was shortened by 6 bases and J by 2 bases, with 7 bases between the two germline ends. The CDR3 is CASRDQNYGYTF. CDR3 in DNA: TGTGCCAGCAGGGATCAAAACTATGGCTACACCTTC.

This chain links TRBV18 with TRBJ1-1, with D possibly being TRBD1 (5 bases). V lost 6 bases, J lost 6 bases, and 17 bases lay in between. This CDR3 has 14 amino acids. The germline gives CDR1 KGHSH, CDR2 LQKENI. The CDR3 bases are TGTGCCAGCTCCCCTCCAGCGGGAGGGGCTGAAGCTTTCTTT. Its protein is CASSPPAGGAEAFF. Full variable domain (remainder filled in from reference TRBV18 and TRBJ1-1): NAGVMQNPRHLVRRRGQEARLRCSPMKGHSHVYWYRQLPEEGLKFMVYLQKENIIDESGMPKERFSAEFPKEGPSILRIQQVVRGDSAAYFCASSPPAGGAEAFFGQGTRLTVV.

V gene TRBV18 combines with J gene TRBJ1-2; 7 bases agree with TRBD1. V was clipped by 1 base and J by 8 bases; unmatched bases: 10. CDR3 length: 15 residues. The germline CDR1 and CDR2 sequences are KGHSH and LQKENI. In nucleotides, the CDR3 is TGTGCCAGCTCACCACTCGAGGGGGCGCGCCCAGGCTACACCTTC. Protein sequence: CASSPLEGARPGYTF.

The chain has TRBV19 and TRBJ2-2; D is uncertain. V dropped 5 bases and J dropped 6 bases, with 4 bases sitting between them. Germline CDR1 LNHDA, CDR2 SQIVND (reference sequence). There are 11 residues in the CDR3. CDR3 sequence (DNA): TGTGCCAGTAGTCCCTCCGGGGAGCTGTTTTTT. Protein product: CASSPSGELFF.

This clone appeared once. This chain joins TRBV4-2 and TRBJ2-7; D is unresolved. Per the germline V gene, CDR1 is LGHNA and CDR2 is YNFKEQ. Trimming removed 0 bases at V and 0 bases at J, with 9 bases between. The CDR3 runs to 15 residues. DNA for the CDR3: TGTGCCAGCAGCCAAGAACGCGTGAGCTCCTACGAGCAGTACTTC. This sequence encodes CASSQERVSSYEQYF.

The genes are TRBV19 and TRBJ2-4; D is perhaps TRBD1 or TRBD2 (6 bases each). Between the trimmed V and J ends, which lost 10 bases and 1 base, there was a span of 23 bases. The CDR3 loop spans 17 amino acids. Germline V gene sequence: CDR1 LNHDA, CDR2 SQIVND (reference sequence). CDR3 bases: TGTGCCACCCACCACCGGGAGCAGGGGCTTGCCAAAAACATTCAGTACTTC. It translates to CATHHREQGLAKNIQYF.

The V gene is TRBV15, the J gene TRBJ1-5, with unresolved D. Trimming left V 1 base short and J 6 bases short, with 4 bases between. CDR1 and CDR2 from the germline V gene are LNHNV and YYDKDF (reference sequence). The CDR3 consists of 12 residues. The CDR3 DNA reads as TGTGCCACCAGCAGAGTTGGTCAGCCCCAGCATTTT. It translates to CATSRVGQPQHF.

The V call is TRBV6-5, the J call TRBJ1-5; TRBD1 might be the D (6 bases). This CDR3 is 15 amino acids long. Per the germline V gene, CDR1 is MNHEY and CDR2 is SVGAGI. V lost 4 bases and J lost 7, with 17 bases in between. CDR3 residues: CASSSRGASVQPQHF. The CDR3 coding sequence is TGTGCCAGCAGTTCCCGGGGGGCGTCCGTGCAGCCCCAGCATTTT.

The chain has TRBV19 and TRBJ1-1, with D tentatively TRBD1 (5 bases). The V gene's germline CDR1 is LNHDA and CDR2 SQIVND (reference sequence). The V and J ends lost 5 bases and 4 bases respectively, with 20 bases between them. The CDR3 sequence is 16 residues long. The CDR3: CASSPFRGQGGTEAFF. The CDR3 DNA is TGTGCCAGTAGTCCCTTTCGCGGGCAGGGCGGCACTGAAGCTTTCTTT.

J is TRBJ1-4 and V is TRBV10-3, with D possibly matching TRBD1 (5 bases). The V end was cut by 7 bases, the J end by 5 bases, with 14 bases between. Germline lookup yields CDR1 ENHRY and CDR2 SYGVKD. The CDR3 consists of 14 residues. The CDR3 is CAIILGGENEKLFF. CDR3 nucleotides: TGTGCCATCATCCTCGGGGGGGAGAATGAAAAACTGTTTTTT.

The J gene is TRBJ2-2, the V gene TRBV24-1; D unclear. Between the trimmed V and J ends, which lost 3 bases and 4 bases, there was a span of 5 bases. The CDR3 has 13 residues. The germline gives CDR1 KGHDR, CDR2 SFDVKD. In nucleotides, the CDR3 is TGTGCCACCAGTGATCTACCCACCGGGGAGCTGTTTTTT. Protein product: CATSDLPTGELFF.

The chain joins TRBV29-1 to TRBJ1-4; D remains ambiguous. This CDR3 has 13 amino acids. Trimming removed 7 bases from V and 4 bases from J, with 13 bases in between. From germline, CDR1 is SQVTM and CDR2 ANQGSEA. DNA of the CDR3: TGCAGCGCCATTCTGTCCCTTAATGAAAAACTGTTTTTT. Protein: CSAILSLNEKLFF.

The rearrangement links TRBV18 to TRBJ2-4, with unresolved D. Trimming stripped 2 bases from V and 3 bases from J, with 20 bases between. CDR1 and CDR2 (germline): KGHSH, LQKENI. CDR3 length equals 18 residues. The CDR3 DNA reads as TGTGCCAGCTCACCAAAGGGTAGAGGAGTCTCGGGCAAAAACATTCAGTACTTC. Protein: CASSPKGRGVSGKNIQYF.

V usage is TRBV3-1 (or the pseudogene TRBV3-2) and J usage is TRBJ2-3; tentatively, D is TRBD1 (6 bases). Germline-derived CDR1 and CDR2 are LGHDT and YNNKEL (reference sequence). The V gene lost 2 bases and the J gene lost 5 bases, with 8 bases spanning the gap. The CDR3 is 13 residues long. For the CDR3, the DNA is TGTGCCAGCAGCCAAAACAGGGAAGATACGCAGTATTTT. Translating gives CASSQNREDTQYF.

Here the CDR3 DNA reads TGTGCTAGTGGTTTGGGACAGGGACCCCTCGGCTACGAGCAGTACTTC. This sequence encodes CASGLGQGPLGYEQYF. The chain uses TRBV12-5 and TRBJ2-7, with 7 bases fitting TRBD1. Germline V lookup: CDR1 LGHNT, CDR2 FRNRAP. This CDR3 contains 16 residues. The V segment lost 1 base and the J segment 3 bases; nucleotides outside the gene matches: 9.

This chain joins TRBV21-1 and TRBJ2-1. TRBV21-1 corresponds to a pseudogene. The CDR3 covers 14 residues. In DNA form, the CDR3 reads TGTGCCAGCATAATGGGGGAAACCTACAATGAGCAGTTCTTC. This gives the protein CASIMGETYNEQFF.

This chain uses TRBV3-1 (or the pseudogene TRBV3-2) with TRBJ1-4, with D uncertain. V was cut by 0 bases and J by 4 bases, with 9 bases left in between. The CDR3 is made up of 15 amino acids. CDR1 and CDR2 (germline): LGHDT, YNNKEL (reference sequence). Here the CDR3 DNA reads TGTGCCAGCAGCCAAGAGTTGACTATTAATGAAAAACTGTTTTTT. Encoded protein: CASSQELTINEKLFF.